Listed below are T cell receptor beta chains from one sample, sequenced in a study of blood T cell repertoires in COVID-19. Repertoires were generated with immunoSEQ multiplex PCR, while TCRdb's copy carries only in-frame clones and drops some. In the table there are fewer than 300,000 clones, about nine tenths of which are singletons. Sample: peripheral blood. These receptors were obtained from a man aged 45-60 years with COVID-19, enrolled during active disease. CDR3s include the opening cysteine and the closing phenylalanine or tryptophan. D genes are given only for firm matches. Rows may omit the clone size; those that give it use once, few, many or a size class.

size	D	V	J	length	DNA	CDR3
-	TRBD1	TRBV7-3	TRBJ1-2	13	TGTGCCAGCAGCCCGGGGACAGATTATGGCTACACCTTC	CASSPGTDYGYTF
once	-	TRBV5-1	TRBJ2-1	13	TGCGCCAGCAGCCCAGGCCCTTACAATGAGCAGTTCTTC	CASSPGPYNEQFF
-	TRBD1	TRBV9	TRBJ1-2	15	TGTGCCAGCAGCGTAGAGGGACAGGGTAACTATGGCTACACCTTC	CASSVEGQGNYGYTF
-	TRBD2	TRBV19	TRBJ2-2	18	TGTGCCAGTAGTATCGGACTAGCGGGGGGGTTCAACACCGGGGAGCTGTTTTTT	CASSIGLAGGFNTGELFF
-	TRBD1	TRBV27	TRBJ2-7	14	TGTGCCAGCAGTTTAGGGGACAGGGGATACGAGCAGTACTTC	CASSLGDRGYEQYF
-	TRBD1	TRBV3-1/TRBV3-2	TRBJ2-1	18	TGTGCCAGCAGCCAAGCTCCTCCGGGACAGGGGGTTAATCTTGAGCAGTTCTTC	CASSQAPPGQGVNLEQFF
-	TRBD1	TRBV7-3	TRBJ2-7	12	TGTGCCAGCAGCGAAGACAGGGGCGAGCAGTACTTC	CASSEDRGEQYF
few	-	TRBV7-2	TRBJ2-5	16	TGTGCCAGCAGCTTAGCCGGGGCCGCGGGGAGGGAGACCCAGTACTTC	CASSLAGAAGRETQYF
-	-	TRBV5-6	TRBJ2-3	13	TGTGCCAGCAGCTTGGAGCGCACAGATACGCAGTATTTT	CASSLERTDTQYF
-	-	TRBV6-6	TRBJ2-7	13	TGTGCCAGCAGTTACTCGGCGGACTACGAGCAGTACTTC	CASSYSADYEQYF
-	-	TRBV29-1	TRBJ2-3	12	TGCAGCGTGGAACCTGGGCCTAATACGCAGTATTTT	CSVEPGPNTQYF
-	TRBD1	TRBV13	TRBJ1-1	14	TGTGCCAGCGACCTAGGACAGGGGACCCCTGAAGCTTTCTTT	CASDLGQGTPEAFF
-	TRBD1	TRBV18	TRBJ1-1	16	TGTGCCAGCTCACCATCCGGGACAGGGACAAACACTGAAGCTTTCTTT	CASSPSGTGTNTEAFF
-	TRBD1	TRBV25-1	TRBJ1-3	17	TGTGCCAGCAGTGAATTAGGGACAGGGTTCTCTGGAAACACCATATATTTT	CASSELGTGFSGNTIYF
-	-	TRBV19	TRBJ1-1	16	TGTGCCAGTAGTATTTTGGATCAGGGGTTGGACACTGAAGCTTTCTTT	CASSILDQGLDTEAFF
-	-	TRBV4-1	TRBJ1-1	12	TGCGCCAGCAGCCTGAGTGACACTGAAGCTTTCTTT	CASSLSDTEAFF
-	TRBD1	TRBV9	TRBJ1-4	18	TGTGCCAGCAGCGTAGGAGGGCAGGGGGCTTTGACTAATGAAAAACTGTTTTTT	CASSVGGQGALTNEKLFF
-	-	TRBV7-2	TRBJ2-3	14	TGTGCCAGCAGCTTCGGGTTGGGCACAGATACGCAGTATTTT	CASSFGLGTDTQYF
-	TRBD2	TRBV3-1/TRBV3-2	TRBJ2-7	15	TGTGCCAGCAGCCACCCCGGGGGGGGTACCTACGAGCAGTACTTC	CASSHPGGGTYEQYF
-	-	TRBV6-5	TRBJ1-2	13	TGTGCCAGCAACCAAGACAGAGTGGGAGGCTACACCTTC	CASNQDRVGGYTF
once	-	TRBV9	TRBJ1-2	12	TGTGCCAGCAGCGCAGAGGCCTATGGCTACACCTTC	CASSAEAYGYTF
-	TRBD2	TRBV3-1/TRBV3-2	TRBJ2-1	20	TGTGCCAGCAGCGTCCGAGGGGACGGGACTAAAAGGAGCTCCTACAATGAGCAGTTCTTC	CASSVRGDGTKRSSYNEQFF
-	TRBD1	TRBV12-3/TRBV12-4	TRBJ1-5	13	TGTGCCAGCAGTGAGGGGGCGGATCAGCCCCAGCATTTT	CASSEGADQPQHF
-	-	TRBV7-7	TRBJ2-2	13	TGTGCTAGCAGCCTCGACGGGAACGGGGAGCTGTTTTTT	CASSLDGNGELFF
-	TRBD1	TRBV7-8	TRBJ1-5	15	TGTGCCAGCAGCTTAACAGGGGCCCGCAATCAGCCCCAGCATTTT	CASSLTGARNQPQHF
-	-	TRBV2	TRBJ1-4	13	TGTGCCAGCATGGGAGGGTTTGGTGAAAAACTGTTTTTT	CASMGGFGEKLFF
-	TRBD1	TRBV3-1/TRBV3-2	TRBJ1-4	15	TGTGCCAGCAGCCCTCCGGGACAGGGGGATGAAAAACTGTTTTTT	CASSPPGQGDEKLFF
-	TRBD1	TRBV18	TRBJ2-5	14	TGTGCCAGCTCACCAACAGGGGGCTGGGAGACCCAGTACTTC	CASSPTGGWETQYF
-	-	TRBV7-8	TRBJ2-1	14	TGTGCCAGCGTCCTCCCCGGGGCCTACAATGAGCAGTTCTTC	CASVLPGAYNEQFF
-	-	TRBV27	TRBJ1-6	16	TGTGCCACCCAGGACAGAGTGAGCTCCTATAATTCACCCCTCCACTTT	CATQDRVSSYNSPLHF
-	TRBD1	TRBV28	TRBJ2-5	16	TGTGCCAGCATCACGGGGGGACAGGGGGCGCGGGAGACCCAGTACTTC	CASITGGQGARETQYF
-	TRBD2	TRBV20-1	TRBJ2-2	17	TGCAGTGCTAGTGGCCCGGGCGCGGGAGGGCCAGTCGGGGAGCTGTTTTTT	CSASGPGAGGPVGELFF
-	-	TRBV11-2	TRBJ1-1	15	TGTGCCAGCAGCTTTCCCAGGGTGGGGAACACTGAAGCTTTCTTT	CASSFPRVGNTEAFF
-	-	TRBV29-1	TRBJ2-3	15	TGCAGCGCCAACTCCGGCTTAGCGGGCACAGATACGCAGTATTTT	CSANSGLAGTDTQYF
-	TRBD1	TRBV6-6	TRBJ2-5	16	TGTGCCAGCAGTTCTCCGCGGACAGGCCTGGAAGAGACCCAGTACTTC	CASSSPRTGLEETQYF
-	TRBD2	TRBV6-5	TRBJ2-5	14	TGTGCCAGCATCACTAGCGGGAGTTGGGAGACCCAGTACTTC	CASITSGSWETQYF
-	TRBD2	TRBV7-8	TRBJ2-5	16	TGTGCCAGCAGGCCTACTAGCGGGGGGTCCCCAGAGACCCAGTACTTC	CASRPTSGGSPETQYF
-	-	TRBV6-6	TRBJ2-1	13	TGTGCCAGCAGTTATGACAGCTACAATGAGCAGTTCTTC	CASSYDSYNEQFF
-	TRBD1	TRBV4-1	TRBJ1-2	16	TGCGCCAGCAGCCAGGGGACAGGGGGGAAACTCTATGGCTACACCTTC	CASSQGTGGKLYGYTF
-	-	TRBV5-5	TRBJ1-2	14	TGTGCCAGCAGCTTGCAATTGGGGGCGGAAGGCTACACCTTC	CASSLQLGAEGYTF
-	-	TRBV5-1	TRBJ2-7	13	TGCGCCAGCAGCTTGGGGGCGGGCTACGAGCAGTACTTC	CASSLGAGYEQYF
-	-	TRBV14	TRBJ1-5	11	TGTGCCAGCAGCCACGGTCAGCCCCAGCATTTT	CASSHGQPQHF
-	TRBD1	TRBV5-1	TRBJ1-5	14	TGCGCCAGCAGCGCGGGACAGGGAAATCAGCCCCAGCATTTT	CASSAGQGNQPQHF
-	-	TRBV29-1	TRBJ2-3	16	TGCAGCGTAACTCGGCTACGGGACACTCGCACAGATACGCAGTATTTT	CSVTRLRDTRTDTQYF
-	-	TRBV3-1/TRBV3-2	TRBJ1-6	14	TGTGCCAGCAGCCAAGGACAGGAGAATTCACCCCTCCACTTT	CASSQGQENSPLHF
-	-	TRBV30	TRBJ2-2	14	TGTGCCTGGAGTACAGGGAATCCGACCGGGGAGCTGTTTTTT	CAWSTGNPTGELFF
-	-	TRBV5-4	TRBJ2-7	14	TGTGCCAGCAGCTTGCCGGGGGGCCGATACGAGCAGTACTTC	CASSLPGGRYEQYF
-	TRBD2	TRBV9	TRBJ2-7	16	TGTGCCAGCAGCGTAGGACTAGCGGGAGCTTTGGGCGAGCAGTACTTC	CASSVGLAGALGEQYF
-	TRBD2	TRBV2	TRBJ2-1	15	TGTGCCAGCAGGCCATGGACTAGCGGGAACAATGAGCAGTTCTTC	CASRPWTSGNNEQFF
-	TRBD2	TRBV19	TRBJ2-1	16	TGTGCCAGTAGTATAACGACTAGCGGGAGGGCTGGTGAGCAGTTCTTC	CASSITTSGRAGEQFF
-	-	TRBV3-1/TRBV3-2	TRBJ1-5	16	TGTGCCAGCAGCCAAGAACGAGGAGGGTTCAATCAGCCCCAGCATTTT	CASSQERGGFNQPQHF
-	-	TRBV27	TRBJ2-7	13	TGTGCCAGCAAACTCTCGGACAGCTACGAGCAGTACTTC	CASKLSDSYEQYF
-	TRBD1	TRBV6-5	TRBJ1-4	13	TGTGCCAGCAGGGGACAGGGAGGTGAAAAACTGTTTTTT	CASRGQGGEKLFF
-	-	TRBV24-1	TRBJ2-1	13	TGTGCCACCAGTGATGTACTGGGACAAGAGCAGTTCTTC	CATSDVLGQEQFF
-	-	TRBV7-3	TRBJ2-3	16	TGTGCCAGCAGCTTAGGGGTCCCCGCGGGGAGGGATACGCAGTATTTT	CASSLGVPAGRDTQYF
-	TRBD1	TRBV19	TRBJ1-5	14	TGTGCCAGTAGGGACGGACAGGGTGGTCGGCCCCAGCATTTT	CASRDGQGGRPQHF
-	TRBD2	TRBV9	TRBJ2-7	15	TGTGCCAGCAGCGCAGGGACTAGCGGAGTTTACGAGCAGTACTTC	CASSAGTSGVYEQYF
-	-	TRBV18	TRBJ1-1	14	TGTGCCAGCTCACTTCAGTTTGTGAACACTGAAGCTTTCTTT	CASSLQFVNTEAFF
-	TRBD2	TRBV2	TRBJ2-3	13	TGTGCCAGCGGCGGGAGTGGCGCAGATACGCAGTATTTT	CASGGSGADTQYF